Following are 9 T cell receptor beta chains from one sample sequenced in a study of Ad26.COV2.S vaccination and SARS-CoV-2 variants. Treatment here: roughly 18 received Ad26.COV2.S at low or high dose, single or two shots; 5 received placebo; per-sample allocation not given. The samples date from day 63 after the first vaccine or placebo injection. Only in-frame clones appear in the TCRdb table, and some are missing; sequencing was by immunoSEQ multiplex PCR. The sample lists about 680,000 clones, around 89% seen once, with around 1.4% in the top ten. The specimen was peripheral blood, collected in a trial of Ad26.COV2.S vaccine versus placebo. The receptor set was obtained from a person aged 18-60 years who received the Ad26.COV2.S COVID-19 vaccine or a placebo.

The sample holds a few counts of this clone. Within the sample, other DNA sequences also encode this same CDR3. The V call is TRBV6-5, the J call TRBJ2-5; tentatively, D is TRBD2 (6 bases). The CDR3 is made up of 14 amino acids. V was shortened by 0 bases and J by 2 bases, with 7 bases between the two germline ends. Germline V gene lookup returns CDR1 MNHEY and CDR2 SVGAGI. The CDR3 DNA sequence: TGTGCCAGCAGTTACTCGGGACTTCAAGAGACCCAGTACTTC. Amino acids: CASSYSGLQETQYF.

The chain carries TRBV27 and TRBJ1-6; 9 bases fit TRBD1. The CDR3 runs to 16 residues. V lost 8 bases, J lost 8 bases, and 13 bases stayed unmatched. Per the germline V gene, CDR1 is MNHEY and CDR2 is SMNVEV (reference sequence). In DNA form, the CDR3 reads TGTGCCAGCGCCCCGGACAGGGGACGATGGGATTCACCCCTCCACTTT. Residues: CASAPDRGRWDSPLHF.

This clone has only one observation. This specimen includes other DNA sequences encoding the same CDR3. This sequence joins TRBV7-2 and TRBJ2-2; D gene ambiguous. Deletions cut 3 bases from V and 3 bases from J, with 2 bases between. Germline V gives CDR1 SGHTA, CDR2 FQGNSA. CDR3 length: 12 residues. This CDR3 is CASSFYTGELFF. The DNA of the CDR3 is TGTGCCAGCAGCTTTTACACCGGGGAGCTGTTTTTT.

The V gene is TRBV6-5, the J gene TRBJ2-2; 10 bases match TRBD1. CDR1 is MNHEY and CDR2 is SVGAGI in the germline V gene. J gave up 6 bases and V 2 bases, and 3 bases lay outside the gene matches. This CDR3 is 15 amino acids long. The CDR3 sequence: CASSYRDRGAGELFF. CDR3 nucleotide sequence: TGTGCCAGCAGTTACCGGGACAGGGGCGCCGGGGAGCTGTTTTTT.

The chain recombines TRBV5-5 with TRBJ1-1; D unresolved. V was clipped by 3 bases and J by 2 bases, with 17 bases between them. Germline V gene sequence: CDR1 SGHKS, CDR2 YYEKEE (reference sequence). This CDR3 comprises 16 residues. The CDR3 region has the DNA TGTGCCAGCAGCTCTCGGGTCATTCTGGGAAACACTGAAGCTTTCTTT. It encodes CASSSRVILGNTEAFF. Based on the CDR3 plus reference TRBV5-5 and TRBJ1-1, the full variable domain is DAGVTQSPTHLIKTRGQQVTLRCSPISGHKSVSWYQQVLGQGPQFIFQYYEKEERGRGNFPDRFSARQFPNYSSELNVNALLLGDSALYLCASSSRVILGNTEAFFGQGTRLTVV.

The chain is built from TRBV5-1 and TRBJ1-6; 8 bases are a match to TRBD1. This CDR3 is built from 17 residues. From germline, CDR1 is SGHRS and CDR2 YFSETQ. J was trimmed by 0 bases and V by 4 bases; bases with no gene match: 6. The DNA for the CDR3 is TGCGCCAGCAGCCCGGGACAGGAAAGCTCCTATAATTCACCCCTCCACTTT. Encoded protein: CASSPGQESSYNSPLHF.

The V gene is TRBV19, the J gene TRBJ2-7; D perhaps matches TRBD1 (6 bases). The CDR3 is 13 residues long. V shed 3 bases and J shed 6 bases, with 12 bases lying between them. Germline values: CDR1 LNHDA, CDR2 SQIVND (reference sequence). CDR3 DNA sequence: TGTGCCAGTAGTATTCACAGGGAAGGCGAGCAGTACTTC. This translates into CASSIHREGEQYF.

This clone occurred a few times. The CDR3 DNA follows: TGTGCCAGCAGTTTAATCCCCGGGGGGGCTCGAATGAACACTGAAGCTTTCTTT. Its translation is CASSLIPGGARMNTEAFF. The rearrangement links TRBV27 to TRBJ1-1; D may be TRBD1 (6 bases). The CDR3 is made up of 18 amino acids. Germline CDR1 is MNHEY and CDR2 is SMNVEV (reference sequence). V lost 2 bases and J lost 0, with 19 bases in between.

J is TRBJ2-3 and V is TRBV18; D not resolved. The CDR3 runs 13 residues. Trimming cost V 2 bases and J 2 bases, with 5 bases left between them. Germline V gene data show CDR1 as KGHSH and CDR2 as LQKENI. Here the CDR3 reads CASSPRNTDTQYF. The CDR3, as DNA: TGTGCCAGCTCACCAAGGAACACAGATACGCAGTATTTT.